These T cell receptor beta chains were read from a single sample in a study of Ad26.COV2.S vaccination and SARS-CoV-2 variants. Libraries were prepared by immunoSEQ multiplex PCR; TCRdb keeps only in-frame clonotypes and omits some of them. The data show fewer than 600,000 clones, with 89% seen just once and 1.7% held by the top ten. The sequenced sample was peripheral blood, obtained in a trial of Ad26.COV2.S vaccine versus placebo. The receptors here all came from a person between 18 and 65 years old who received the Ad26.COV2.S COVID-19 vaccine or a placebo. CDR3s include the opening cysteine and the closing phenylalanine or tryptophan. D genes are given only for firm matches. Size tells how often a clone was seen (once, few, many) or the class of an expanded clone, and some rows leave it out.

d_gene	v_gene	j_gene	abundance	CDR3nt	CDR3aa
-	TRBV7-3	TRBJ2-3	-	TGTGCCAGCAGCTTAGCCCTCACAGATACGCAGTATTTT	CASSLALTDTQYF
-	TRBV30	TRBJ1-6	-	TGTGCCTGGTCGGAGGTTAATTCACCCCTCCACTTT	CAWSEVNSPLHF
-	TRBV25-1	TRBJ1-1	-	TGTGCCAGCAGAAGTAACCGTTTGAACACTGAAGCTTTCTTT	CASRSNRLNTEAFF
TRBD1	TRBV12-3/TRBV12-4	TRBJ1-1	once	TGTGCCAGCAGTCGACAGGGGGACACTGAAGCTTTCTTT	CASSRQGDTEAFF
-	TRBV6-6	TRBJ1-5	-	TGTGCCAGCAGTTACTCGCACAGGGGCAATCAGCCCCAGCATTTT	CASSYSHRGNQPQHF
-	TRBV23-1	TRBJ1-2	-	TGCGCCAGCCTCACGGGAGGGTGCTATGGCTACACCTTC	CASLTGGCYGYTF
TRBD2	TRBV27	TRBJ2-1	-	TGTGCCAGCAGTCGCCCCATAACTAGCGGATCCTACAATGAGCAGTTCTTC	CASSRPITSGSYNEQFF
-	TRBV27	TRBJ2-7	-	TGTGCCAGCAGTTTAATTGGGGGCCTCTACGAGCAGTACTTC	CASSLIGGLYEQYF
-	TRBV9	TRBJ1-3	-	TGTGCCAGCAGCGTAGCTTGGGGGGGTTATGGAAACACCATATATTTT	CASSVAWGGYGNTIYF
-	TRBV30	TRBJ1-2	-	TGTGCCTGGAGTGTCAGCCAGTCTAACCTCGGAGGCTACACCTTC	CAWSVSQSNLGGYTF
TRBD2	TRBV7-2	TRBJ2-3	-	TGTGCCAGCAGGCGGCCGGGACTAGAGACAGATACGCAGTATTTT	CASRRPGLETDTQYF
-	TRBV25-1	TRBJ1-3	-	TGTGCCAGCAGTTACCCAGGGAGCGGAAACACCATATATTTT	CASSYPGSGNTIYF
-	TRBV10-3	TRBJ2-7	-	TGTGCCATCAGTGAGTCACGGGGAGGCCCCGATAGGCTCGAGCAGTACTTC	CAISESRGGPDRLEQYF
-	TRBV25-1	TRBJ2-1	once	TGTGCCAGCAGTTCGGCTAGCGCCAATGAGCAGTTCTTC	CASSSASANEQFF
TRBD1	TRBV7-9	TRBJ1-6	-	TGTGCCAGCAGCCCGGGACAGGGGAATTCACCCCTCCACTTT	CASSPGQGNSPLHF
-	TRBV19	TRBJ1-1	-	TGTGCCAGTAGCCCGACGGTGGGAACCGAAGCTTTCTTT	CASSPTVGTEAFF
-	TRBV11-1	TRBJ1-4	-	TGTGCCAGCAGCCCTGACCCGGGCCGTAATGAAAAACTGTTTTTT	CASSPDPGRNEKLFF
-	TRBV7-2	TRBJ2-2	-	TGTGCCAGCAGCTTGGCAGGGAGCACCGGGGAGCTGTTTTTT	CASSLAGSTGELFF
-	TRBV5-4	TRBJ2-3	-	TGTGCCAGCAGCTTAGTGAGGTGGAGCACAGATACGCAGTATTTT	CASSLVRWSTDTQYF
-	TRBV5-8	TRBJ1-4	once	TGTGCCAGCAGCTTGGGAACCGGGGGCGGGGAAAAACTGTTTTTT	CASSLGTGGGEKLFF
TRBD2	TRBV28	TRBJ2-7	-	TGTGCCAGCAGTTCTATAGCGGGAGTGGACAAAAAGCAGACCTACGAGCAGTACTTC	CASSSIAGVDKKQTYEQYF
-	TRBV15	TRBJ1-6	few	TGTGCCACCAGCAGAGGGCGGGAGTATAATTCACCCCTCCACTTT	CATSRGREYNSPLHF
TRBD1	TRBV7-9	TRBJ2-3	-	TGTGCCAGCAGCTTACAGGGGGCCTCTACATCCCTGTCAGATACGCAGTATTTT	CASSLQGASTSLSDTQYF
-	TRBV6-5	TRBJ2-7	-	TGTGCCAGCAGTTACGCCCGGGCAGGGACGACCTACGAGCAGTACTTC	CASSYARAGTTYEQYF
-	TRBV18	TRBJ1-2	once	TGTGCCAGCTCGCCCTGGGACGGAAACTATGGCTACACCTTC	CASSPWDGNYGYTF
TRBD1	TRBV7-8	TRBJ2-7	-	TGTGCCAGCAGCTTAGGGTGGCAGGGGGCCTACGAGCAGTACTTC	CASSLGWQGAYEQYF
TRBD2	TRBV29-1	TRBJ2-1	-	TGCAGCGTTGGAGGGAGCGGGGGGGCCACCAATGAGCAGTTCTTC	CSVGGSGGATNEQFF
TRBD2	TRBV10-3	TRBJ2-5	-	TGTGCCATCAGTGAAGTTAGCGGGAGTGCAGAGACCCAGTACTTC	CAISEVSGSAETQYF
TRBD2	TRBV5-5	TRBJ2-1	-	TGTGCCACCTCGACCATGAGACTAGCGGGAGGGGTCGATGAGCAGTTCTTC	CATSTMRLAGGVDEQFF
-	TRBV11-2	TRBJ1-6	-	TGTGCCAGCAGCTTGTTAGGCTATAATTCACCCCTCCACTTT	CASSLLGYNSPLHF
-	TRBV27	TRBJ1-1	-	TGTGCCAGCAGTTTTATGGGACGCACTTTTGGCACTGAAGCTTTCTTT	CASSFMGRTFGTEAFF
-	TRBV9	TRBJ2-3	-	TGTGCCAGCAGCGTCTTTAGCAGCACAGATACGCAGTATTTT	CASSVFSSTDTQYF
TRBD2	TRBV28	TRBJ2-3	-	TGTGCCAGCAGTTTAGGACTAGCGGGAGTCAGCCAGGGCACAGATACGCAGTATTTT	CASSLGLAGVSQGTDTQYF
TRBD1	TRBV19	TRBJ1-2	-	TGTGCCAGTCGACAGGGTGGGTATGGCTACACCTTC	CASRQGGYGYTF
-	TRBV7-2	TRBJ1-2	-	TGTGCCAGCAGCTTAGAGCCAGGCTATGGCTACACCTTC	CASSLEPGYGYTF
-	TRBV7-6	TRBJ1-3	-	TGTGCCAGCAGCTTAGATGTCAGCCCTGGAAACACCATATATTTT	CASSLDVSPGNTIYF
-	TRBV24-1	TRBJ2-2	-	TGTGCCACCAGTGACACGGGTTCCGCCGGGGAGCTGTTTTTT	CATSDTGSAGELFF
TRBD1	TRBV24-1	TRBJ2-1	-	TGTGCCACCAGTGCCTTGGGACAGGGAACCTACAATGAGCAGTTCTTC	CATSALGQGTYNEQFF
-	TRBV30	TRBJ2-2	few	TGTGCCTGGACAAAGTGGGGGACACTGACCCAAACCGGGGAGCTGTTTTTT	CAWTKWGTLTQTGELFF
TRBD1	TRBV3-1/TRBV3-2	TRBJ1-2	-	TGTGCCAGCAGCCAAGACCGGGACAGTTTTGTCTATGGCTACACCTTC	CASSQDRDSFVYGYTF
-	TRBV7-9	TRBJ2-6	-	TGTGCCAGCAGCTTAGCAACAGGGTCTGGGGCCAACGTCCTGACTTTC	CASSLATGSGANVLTF
-	TRBV4-1	TRBJ2-2	few	TGCGCCAGCAGCCAAGTCGCAGGGGTCCCCACCGGGGAGCTGTTTTTT	CASSQVAGVPTGELFF